Following are 10 T cell receptor beta chains from one sample sequenced in a study of T cell clonality in common variable immunodeficiency. Sequencing was performed with immunoSEQ multiplex PCR; in TCRdb, only in-frame clones are kept and a portion is missing. The repertoire consists of some 60,000 clones, none detected only once. Specimen: peripheral blood mononuclear cells. The source is a person aged 18 to 75 in good health.

This clone came up many times. The CDR3 bases that were read are TGTGCCAGCAGCCAAGATCCCCGGGGGGGGGCTAGGGCGGATACG. It codes for CASSQDPRGGARADT. Given in full, the CDR3 is CASSQDPRGGARADTQYF. The chain is built from TRBV4-2 and TRBJ2-3; 8 positions match TRBD2. The missing CDR3 end, 3 residues past where the read stops, is filled in from the germline J gene. V trimming: 0 bases; J trimming: 6 bases; junction bases outside the gene matches: 14. The CDR3 sequence is 18 residues long. Germline lookup yields CDR1 LGHNA and CDR2 YNFKEQ.

This clone was seen repeatedly, ten times or more. The CDR3 end falls 3 residues outside the read, so it is completed with the germline J gene. The chain is built from TRBV18 and TRBJ2-3; 8 nucleotides line up with TRBD1. Germline CDR1 reads KGHSH; CDR2 reads LQKENI. Trimming cost V 3 bases and J 4 bases; bases outside gene matches: 6. This CDR3 has 15 amino acids. The CDR3 sequence is CASSPNDRGPDTQYF. CDR3 DNA (partial): TGTGCCAGCTCACCGAACGACAGGGGCCCAGATACG.

This clone came up many times. The DNA ends 3 residues before the CDR3 does, and the rest of the CDR3 is filled in from the germline J gene. This chain connects TRBV12-3 or TRBV12-4 to TRBJ2-3; 11 bases align to TRBD2. Unmatched junction bases numbered 8, after V lost 6 bases and J lost 6 bases. The CDR3 totals 15 residues. CDR3 DNA (partial): TGTGCCAGCAGGATAGCGGGGGGGCCTGGGGATACG. The encoded protein is CASRIAGGPGDT. The CDR3, in full, reads CASRIAGGPGDTQYF.

At least ten counts were recorded for this clone. Read sequence stops 3 residues before the CDR3 end, and the germline J gene provides the missing end. V is TRBV5-1 and J is TRBJ2-5; 11 bases are shared with TRBD1. V shed 4 bases, J shed 2 bases, and the junction held 13 bases outside the gene matches. The CDR3 is 18 residues long. The germline CDR1 and CDR2 sequences are SGHRS and YFSETQ. The CDR3 loop reads CASSPTGTGGLGQETQYF. The sequenced part of the CDR3 DNA is TGCGCCAGCAGCCCGACCGGGACAGGGGGTTTAGGGCAAGAGACC.

This clone has at least ten counts. The read ends 3 residues before the CDR3 terminus; that terminus is restored from the germline J gene. The chain links TRBV20-1 to TRBJ2-3; D gene unclear. V shed 3 bases and J shed 3 bases, with 10 bases lying between them. This CDR3 is built from 13 residues. CDR1 and CDR2 (germline): DFQATT, SNEGSKA (reference sequence). The CDR3 reads CSASGDKTDTQYF. CDR3 DNA (partial): TGCAGTGCTAGCGGAGACAAAACAGATACG.

This clone has ten or more counts. The CDR3 end lies 3 residues beyond the end of the read and is filled in from the germline J gene. This chain connects TRBV2 to TRBJ2-7; D possibly corresponds to TRBD1 (5 bases). The CDR3 length is 15 residues. Between the trimmed V and J ends, which lost 5 bases and 0 bases, there was a span of 14 bases. The germline CDR1 and CDR2 sequences are SNHLY and FYNNEI. CDR3 sequence: CASSLGVLRSYEQYF. The CDR3 bases that were read are TGTGCCAGCAGTTTAGGGGTCCTACGCTCCTACGAG.

This clone occurred many times. With the read ending 3 residues before the CDR3 end, the germline J gene is used to fill in that end. The genes are TRBV7-2 and TRBJ2-3; the match to TRBD2 covers 8 bases. The ends lost 4 bases at V and 6 bases at J; junction bases unmatched: 6. CDR3 length: 14 amino acids. Germline V gene sequence: CDR1 SGHTA, CDR2 FQGNSA. Partial CDR3 DNA: TGTGCCAGCAGCTCTCGGACTAGCCGCGATACG. It encodes CASSSRTSRDT. The complete CDR3 protein is CASSSRTSRDTQYF. The full variable domain, its missing parts supplied by reference TRBV7-2 and TRBJ2-3, is GAGVSQSPSNKVTEKGKDVELRCDPISGHTALYWYRQSLGQGLEFLIYFQGNSAPDKSGLPSDRFSAERTGGSVSTLTIQRTQQEDSAVYLCASSSRTSRDTQYFGPGTRLTVL.

There are many counts of this clone. One junction end does not reproduce the germline sequence, and a read error may be involved. Read coverage stops 3 residues before the CDR3 terminus; the germline J gene supplies the remainder. This chain joins TRBV4-2 and TRBJ1-1; D not certain. In germline, CDR1 is LGHNA, CDR2 YNFKEQ. This CDR3 is built from 15 residues. Here the CDR3 reads CASSQEGLLNTEAFF. CDR3 DNA, as far as it was read: TGCGCCAGCAGCCAAGAAGGACTTCTCAACACTGAA.

This clone was detected a few times. The CDR3 end falls 3 residues outside the read, so it is completed with the germline J gene. The chain joins TRBV30 to TRBJ1-1; D call uncertain. This CDR3 is built from 12 residues. Germline V lookup: CDR1 GTSNPN, CDR2 SVGIG (reference sequence). CDR3 DNA, as far as it was read: TGTGCCTGGAGTGTACCAACTCGAGCG. It codes for CAWSVPTRA. The whole CDR3 region reads CAWSVPTRAAFF.

This clone was counted ten times or more. The CDR3 goes on 3 residues after the read ends, and that part is filled in from the germline J gene. The rearrangement links TRBV5-1 to TRBJ2-7, with 10 positions matching TRBD1. V shed 4 bases and J 5 bases; nucleotides not matched to a gene: 6. Germline lookup yields CDR1 SGHRS and CDR2 YFSETQ. The CDR3 is 14 amino acids. CDR3 loop: CASSLDRGINEQYF. CDR3 DNA, as far as it was read: TGCGCCAGCAGCCTGGACAGGGGGATCAACGAG.